This T cell receptor beta chain was captured in a study of cytomegalovirus exposure and HLA in healthy donors. In the study overall: The same platform used for the 500 to 850 first-cohort repertoires was also used for the approximately 120 validation repertoires, as a later analysis reported. Study-wide findings and caveats: The investigators catalogued 150 to 200 TCR beta chains as cytomegalovirus-associated.

The table came from immunoSEQ multiplex PCR; TCRdb's copy has only in-frame clones and leaves some out. This table has some 290,000 clones, roughly 87% appearing once. This CDR3 comprises 16 residues. Per the germline V gene, CDR1 is SGHRS and CDR2 is YFSETQ. Trimming at V came to 1 base and at J to 0 bases, leaving 7 bases not matched to a gene. As regards this clone: Its specificity is not known.

The chain joins TRBV5-1 to TRBJ2-7, with 7 positions matching TRBD2. The sequence was collected from a man in his thirties or forties in good health and CMV-seronegative. The specimen was PBMCs. As DNA, the CDR3 is TGCGCCAGCAGCTTGATCCCCTGGGGGGGCTCCTACGAGCAGTACTTC. Translation: CASSLIPWGGSYEQYF.